These 16 T cell receptor beta chains came from one sample sequenced in a study of T cell repertoires in aging, cancer and after chemotherapy. The template was genomic DNA from peripheral blood, not RNA. TRB rearrangements spanning V, D and J were amplified using mixed TRB-A/B primers. TCRdb redid the calling of the multiplex PCR reads with MiXCR, one entry per CDR3 protein. The sample gives approximately 1,900 distinct CDR3 sequences, under 40% of which show up once; approximately 7.6% is in the top ten. Sequenced: blood. These receptors were obtained from a human donor with a solid tumor.

J is TRBJ2-3 and V is TRBV24-1; no reliable D call. CDR3 size: 16 residues. V shed 0 bases and J shed 1 base, with 10 bases lying between them. The V gene's germline CDR1 is KGHDR and CDR2 SFDVKD. The CDR3 nucleotides are TGTGCCACCAGTGATTTGGCCGTTATGGGCACAGATACGCAGTATTTT. Protein sequence: CATSDLAVMGTDTQYF.

The chain has TRBV5-4 and TRBJ1-4, with 7 bases identical to TRBD1. Germline V CDR1 and CDR2: SGHNT, YYREEE (reference sequence). This CDR3 comprises 14 residues. Losses at the gene ends were 4 bases for V and 9 bases for J; bases not matched to a gene: 9. This CDR3 reads CASSIRDRNKKLFF. The CDR3 DNA reads as TGTGCCAGCAGCATCCGGGACAGAAATAAAAAACTGTTTTTT.

This clonotype counts as large (0.1 to 1%). The chain employs TRBV29-1 and TRBJ2-3, with D perhaps matching TRBD1 (6 bases). The CDR3 is 12 residues long. Germline V CDR1 and CDR2: SQVTM, ANQGSEA. V lost 8 bases to trimming and J lost 3 bases, with 12 bases between them. CDR3 nucleotides: TGCAGCTTCACAGGGAGTACAGATACGCAGTATTTT. It specifies CSFTGSTDTQYF.

V is TRBV7-2 and J is TRBJ2-7; tentatively, D is TRBD2 (5 bases). The CDR3 is 17 residues long. The V gene lost 5 bases and the J gene lost 4 bases, with 24 bases spanning the gap. Germline CDR1 is SGHTA and CDR2 is FQGNSA. The CDR3 is CASSPEVLGWNYYEQYF. CDR3 nucleotides: TGTGCCAGCAGCCCGGAGGTCCTTGGCTGGAATTATTACGAGCAGTACTTC.

This clonotype was recorded a few times. The chain employs TRBV6-5 and TRBJ1-1; D call uncertain. Trimming pared 6 bases from V and 0 bases from J, leaving 11 bases between. The CDR3 is made up of 14 amino acids. CDR1 and CDR2 (germline): MNHEY, SVGAGI. In DNA, the CDR3 is TGTGCCAGCAGCATTCAACGGGTGAACACTGAAGCTTTCTTT. Its protein product is CASSIQRVNTEAFF.

This clonotype was picked up a small number of times. The rearrangement joins TRBV6-5 to TRBJ2-3; the D gene is possibly TRBD1 (6 bases). V shed 0 bases and J shed 10 bases, with 17 bases lying between them. The CDR3 covers 15 residues. Germline assignment: CDR1 MNHEY and CDR2 SVGAGI. The CDR3: CASSYSGSGNRAQYF. The CDR3 DNA sequence: TGTGCCAGCAGTTACTCGGGATCGGGTAACAGGGCGCAGTATTTT.

The chain links TRBV6-2 or TRBV6-3 to TRBJ1-5; D possibly corresponds to TRBD1 (5 bases). The germline V and J ends were trimmed by 8 bases and 2 bases, with 10 bases remaining between them. The CDR3 has 13 residues. The germline V gene has CDR1 MNHEY and CDR2 SVGEGT. As DNA, the CDR3 is TGTGCCAGCTCTAGGGGAGGCAATCAGCCCCAGCATTTT. It is translated as CASSRGGNQPQHF.

V gene TRBV6-5 combines with J gene TRBJ2-7; weak D call: TRBD2 (5 bases). Trimming shortened V by 0 bases and J by 0 bases, and 9 bases separated the two germline ends. Germline V lookup: CDR1 MNHEY, CDR2 SVGAGI. The CDR3 is made up of 15 amino acids. The CDR3 here is CASSYSPGNSYEQYF. The CDR3 DNA follows: TGTGCCAGCAGTTACTCGCCGGGGAACTCCTACGAGCAGTACTTC.

The chain combines TRBV7-9 with TRBJ1-4; 8 bases align to TRBD1. The germline gives CDR1 SEHNR, CDR2 FQNEAQ (reference sequence). The CDR3 extends over 16 amino acids. V dropped 7 bases and J dropped 10; count of bases not matched to a gene: 17. CDR3 DNA: TGTGCCAGCAACGACAGGGGACCAGCTACCGGTGTAAAACTGTTTTTT. Its translation: CASNDRGPATGVKLFF.

CDR3 DNA sequence: TGCAGTGCTCCTCGGCCAGGCGAACAGCCCCAGCATTTT. This codes for CSAPRPGEQPQHF. The chain uses TRBV20-1 and TRBJ1-5; D gene uncertain. The CDR3 spans 13 residues. The ends were cut back, 5 bases at V and 7 bases at J, with 15 bases in the middle. The germline V gene encodes CDR1 DFQATT and CDR2 SNEGSKA (reference sequence).

Within the sample, this clonotype is large. V usage is TRBV6-5 and J usage is TRBJ2-3; a possible D gene is TRBD2 (6 bases). Germline CDR1 is MNHEY and CDR2 is SVGAGI. Trimming left V 10 bases short and J 4 bases short, with 15 bases between. The CDR3 runs 13 residues. CDR3 in amino acids: CATLRRGADTQYF. CDR3 DNA: TGTGCCACCCTACGGAGGGGCGCAGATACGCAGTATTTT.

The chain carries TRBV19 and TRBJ2-3, with a weak D call TRBD1 (6 bases). This CDR3 is 14 amino acids long. V lost 3 bases to trimming and J lost 4 bases, with 11 bases between them. Germline V gene lookup returns CDR1 LNHDA and CDR2 SQIVND (reference sequence). The CDR3: CASSMSGTPDTQYF. CDR3 nucleotide sequence: TGTGCCAGTAGTATGTCAGGGACACCAGATACGCAGTATTTT.

Details on this clonotype: The junction shows a germline mismatch at one end, possibly a read error. V gene TRBV5-6 combines with J gene TRBJ1-4, with unresolved D. The CDR3 contains 13 residues. CDR1 and CDR2 (germline): SGHDT, YYEEEE. Written as DNA, the CDR3 is TGCGCCAGCAGCACCGAAGGGAATGAAAAACTGTTTTTT. It is translated as CASSTEGNEKLFF.

The chain joins TRBV11-2 to TRBJ1-2; 7 bases are shared with TRBD1. The CDR3 is 18 residues long. In germline, CDR1 is SGHAT, CDR2 FQNNGV. The V gene end was trimmed by 5 bases and the J gene end by 8 bases; junction bases not matched to a gene: 23. The CDR3 reads CASSPRSTYRGGKEGYTF. In nucleotides, the CDR3 is TGTGCCAGCAGCCCACGCTCTACATACAGGGGAGGGAAGGAAGGCTACACCTTC.

This chain joins TRBV15 and TRBJ1-5; 7 nucleotides match TRBD1. The CDR3 runs 14 residues. The V gene end was trimmed by 3 bases and the J gene end by 8 bases; junction bases not matched to a gene: 7. Germline lookup yields CDR1 LNHNV and CDR2 YYDKDF (reference sequence). For the CDR3, the DNA is TGTGCCACCAGCAGGGAGCAGGGGGTGGAGCCCCAGCATTTT. This gives the protein CATSREQGVEPQHF.

This clonotype was detected a few times. As DNA, the CDR3 is TGTGCCGCTAACCCAGGAGTAGTAACAGATACGCAGTATTTT. Translated: CAANPGVVTDTQYF. The chain uses TRBV10-3 and TRBJ2-3; D gene uncertain. V was shortened by 11 bases and J by 3 bases, with 18 bases between the two germline ends. This CDR3 has 14 residues. Germline CDR1 and CDR2: ENHRY and SYGVKD.